This T cell receptor beta chain was found in a study of CD8 T cells in Susac syndrome. Study results and limitations: As the study acknowledged, the number of individuals who were part of its TCR sequencing and HLA analysis was relatively small.

As to this clonotype: Its cognate antigen is unknown.

Trimming left V 2 bases short and J 10 bases short, with 9 bases between. This CDR3 spans 11 amino acids. Germline V gives CDR1 SGHTA, CDR2 FQGNSA. An amount of RNA that ranged from roughly 0.5 to 1 ug was reverse transcribed with random hexamers. TCRdb itself ran the immunoSEQ multiplex PCR reads through MiXCR, one entry per CDR3 protein. This repertoire shows about 200,000 distinct CDR3 sequences, 90% to 95% found once; its top ten account for approximately 0.097%. Each multiple sclerosis control was a treatment-naive patient with relapsing-remitting disease that was either stable or active. FACS was used to enrich TEMRA cells, whereas the CD8+ and CD4+ T cells were obtained by negative isolation.

The rearrangement uses TRBV7-2 and TRBJ2-7; D remains unclear. Sample: CD4+ T cells from PBMCs. This TCR was sampled from a human donor with multiple sclerosis. CDR3 nucleotides: TGTGCCAGCAGCTTACTCTTATACCAGTACTTC. It codes for CASSLLLYQYF.